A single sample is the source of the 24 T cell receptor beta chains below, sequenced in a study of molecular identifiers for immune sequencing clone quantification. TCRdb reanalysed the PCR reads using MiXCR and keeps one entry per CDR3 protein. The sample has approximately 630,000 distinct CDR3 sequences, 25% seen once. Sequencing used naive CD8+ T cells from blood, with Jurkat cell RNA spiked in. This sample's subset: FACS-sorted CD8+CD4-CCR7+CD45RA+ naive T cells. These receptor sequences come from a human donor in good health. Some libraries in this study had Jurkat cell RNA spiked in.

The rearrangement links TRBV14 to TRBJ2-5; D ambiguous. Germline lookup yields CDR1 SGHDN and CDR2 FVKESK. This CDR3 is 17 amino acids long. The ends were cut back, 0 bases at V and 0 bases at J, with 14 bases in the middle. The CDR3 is CASSQDVRGQYQETQYF. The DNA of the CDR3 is TGTGCCAGCAGCCAAGATGTCCGTGGCCAGTACCAAGAGACCCAGTACTTC.

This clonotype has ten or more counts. The CDR3 region is CSGEGDDTGELFF. The DNA for the CDR3 is TGCAGCGGGGAGGGAGATGACACCGGGGAGCTGTTTTTT. V and J are TRBV29-1 and TRBJ2-2; 7 bases are a match to TRBD2. CDR3 length equals 13 residues. V dropped 7 bases and J dropped 3; count of bases not matched to a gene: 5. The germline CDR1 and CDR2 sequences are SQVTM and ANQGSEA.

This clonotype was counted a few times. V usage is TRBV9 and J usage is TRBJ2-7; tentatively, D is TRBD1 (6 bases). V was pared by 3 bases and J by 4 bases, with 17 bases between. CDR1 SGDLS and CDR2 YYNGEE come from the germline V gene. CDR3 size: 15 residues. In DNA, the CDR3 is TGTGCCAGCAGCGCCTTCGGGACACCCCTTTACGAGCAGTACTTC. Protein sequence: CASSAFGTPLYEQYF.

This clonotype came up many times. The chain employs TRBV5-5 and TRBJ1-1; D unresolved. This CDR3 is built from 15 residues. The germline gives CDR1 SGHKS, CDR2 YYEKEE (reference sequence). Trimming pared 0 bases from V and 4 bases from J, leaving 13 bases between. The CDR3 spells CASSLAPGDGTEAFF. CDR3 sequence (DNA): TGTGCCAGCAGCTTGGCACCAGGCGACGGCACTGAAGCTTTCTTT. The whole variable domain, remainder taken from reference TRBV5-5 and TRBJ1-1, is DAGVTQSPTHLIKTRGQQVTLRCSPISGHKSVSWYQQVLGQGPQFIFQYYEKEERGRGNFPDRFSARQFPNYSSELNVNALLLGDSALYLCASSLAPGDGTEAFFGQGTRLTVV.

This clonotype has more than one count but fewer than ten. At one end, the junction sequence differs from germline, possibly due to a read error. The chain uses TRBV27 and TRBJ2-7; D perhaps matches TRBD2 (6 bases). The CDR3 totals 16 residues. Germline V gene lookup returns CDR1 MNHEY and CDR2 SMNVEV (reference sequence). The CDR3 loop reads CASSLSTGGGSHEQYF. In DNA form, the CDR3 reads TGTGCCAGCAGTTTATCGACCGGGGGAGGCTCCCACGAGCAGTACTTC.

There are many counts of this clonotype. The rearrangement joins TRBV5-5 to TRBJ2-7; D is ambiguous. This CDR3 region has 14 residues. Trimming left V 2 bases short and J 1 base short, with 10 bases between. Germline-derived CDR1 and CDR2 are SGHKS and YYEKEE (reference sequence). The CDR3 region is CASSFLGQSYEQYF. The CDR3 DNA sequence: TGTGCCAGCAGCTTTCTCGGCCAGTCCTACGAGCAGTACTTC. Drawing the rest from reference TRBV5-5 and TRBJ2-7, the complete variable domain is DAGVTQSPTHLIKTRGQQVTLRCSPISGHKSVSWYQQVLGQGPQFIFQYYEKEERGRGNFPDRFSARQFPNYSSELNVNALLLGDSALYLCASSFLGQSYEQYFGPGTRLTVT.

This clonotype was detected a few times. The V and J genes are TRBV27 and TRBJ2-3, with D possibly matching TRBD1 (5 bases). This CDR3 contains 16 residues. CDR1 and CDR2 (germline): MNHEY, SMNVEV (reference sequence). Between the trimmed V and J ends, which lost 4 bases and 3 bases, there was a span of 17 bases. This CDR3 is CASSSLQVEGTDTQYF. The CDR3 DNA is TGTGCCAGCAGTTCCCTACAGGTAGAAGGTACAGATACGCAGTATTTT.

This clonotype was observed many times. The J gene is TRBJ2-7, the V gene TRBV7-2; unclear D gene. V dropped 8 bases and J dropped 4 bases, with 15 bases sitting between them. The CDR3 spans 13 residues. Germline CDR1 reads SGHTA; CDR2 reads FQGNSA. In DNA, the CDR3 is TGTGCCAGCGGGCTGGGTCCGGATTACGAGCAGTACTTC. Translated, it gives CASGLGPDYEQYF.

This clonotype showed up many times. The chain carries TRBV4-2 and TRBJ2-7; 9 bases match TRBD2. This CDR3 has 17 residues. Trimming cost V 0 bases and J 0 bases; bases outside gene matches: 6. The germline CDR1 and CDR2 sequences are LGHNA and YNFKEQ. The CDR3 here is CASSQESLAGRSYEQYF. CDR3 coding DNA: TGTGCCAGCAGCCAAGAGTCGCTAGCGGGACGCTCCTACGAGCAGTACTTC.

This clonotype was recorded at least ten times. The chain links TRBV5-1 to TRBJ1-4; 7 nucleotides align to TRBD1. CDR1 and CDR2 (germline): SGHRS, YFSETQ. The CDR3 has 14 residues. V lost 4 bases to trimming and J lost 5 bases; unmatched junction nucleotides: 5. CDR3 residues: CASSPGTDNEKLFF. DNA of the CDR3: TGCGCCAGCAGCCCAGGGACAGACAATGAAAAACTGTTTTTT.

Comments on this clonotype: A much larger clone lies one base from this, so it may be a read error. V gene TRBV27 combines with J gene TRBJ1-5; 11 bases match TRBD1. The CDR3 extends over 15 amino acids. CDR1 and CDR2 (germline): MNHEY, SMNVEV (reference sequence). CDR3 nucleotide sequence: TGTGCCAGCAGACCCTGGACAGGGGGCAATCGGCCCCAGCATTTT. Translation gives CASRPWTGGNRPQHF.

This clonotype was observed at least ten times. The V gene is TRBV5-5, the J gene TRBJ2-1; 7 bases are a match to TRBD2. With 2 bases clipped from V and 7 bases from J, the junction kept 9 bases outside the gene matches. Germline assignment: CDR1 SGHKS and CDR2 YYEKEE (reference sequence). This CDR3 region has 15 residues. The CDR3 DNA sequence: TGTGCCAGCAGCTTCGGGGGAGGGGTAGAAAATGAGCAGTTCTTC. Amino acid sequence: CASSFGGGVENEQFF.

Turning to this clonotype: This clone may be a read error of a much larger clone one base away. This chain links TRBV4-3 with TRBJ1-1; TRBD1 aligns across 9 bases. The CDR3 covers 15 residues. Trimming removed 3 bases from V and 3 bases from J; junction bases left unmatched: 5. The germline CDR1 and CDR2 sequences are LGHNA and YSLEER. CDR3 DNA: TGCGCCAGCAGCCATTTATGGACAGGGGACACTGAAGCTTTCTTT. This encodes CASSHLWTGDTEAFF.

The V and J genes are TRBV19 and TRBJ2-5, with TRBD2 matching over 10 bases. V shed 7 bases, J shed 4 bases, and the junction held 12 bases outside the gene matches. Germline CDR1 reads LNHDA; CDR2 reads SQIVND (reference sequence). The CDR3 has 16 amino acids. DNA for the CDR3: TGTGCCAGTACCCCCCAGGGACTAGCGACGCCAGAGACCCAGTACTTC. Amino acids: CASTPQGLATPETQYF.

The CDR3, as DNA: TGTGCCAGCAGCGTAGGGAGTGACAGGACCCTCTTTAACTATGGCTACACCTTC. This codes for CASSVGSDRTLFNYGYTF. The gene calls are TRBV9 and TRBJ1-2; D might be TRBD1 (6 bases). This CDR3 has 18 amino acids. Germline V lookup: CDR1 SGDLS, CDR2 YYNGEE. V lost 0 bases to trimming and J lost 1 base, with 19 bases between them.

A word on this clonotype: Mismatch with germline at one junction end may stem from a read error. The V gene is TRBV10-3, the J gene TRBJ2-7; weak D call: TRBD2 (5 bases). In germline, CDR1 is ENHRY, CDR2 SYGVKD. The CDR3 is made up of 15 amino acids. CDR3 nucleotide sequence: TGTGCCATCAGTGAGGAGGGAGCCTGGAACTACGCGCAGTACTTC. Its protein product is CAISEEGAWNYAQYF.

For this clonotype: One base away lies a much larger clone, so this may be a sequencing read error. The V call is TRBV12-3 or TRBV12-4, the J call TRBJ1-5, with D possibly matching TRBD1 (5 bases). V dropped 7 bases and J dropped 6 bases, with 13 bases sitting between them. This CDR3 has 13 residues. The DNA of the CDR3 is TGTGCCAGCATTAATGGGGGGAGTCAGCCCCAGCATTTT. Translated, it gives CASINGGSQPQHF.

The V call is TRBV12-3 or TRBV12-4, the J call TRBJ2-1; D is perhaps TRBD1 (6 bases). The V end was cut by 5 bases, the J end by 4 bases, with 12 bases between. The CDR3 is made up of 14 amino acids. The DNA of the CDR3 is TGTGCCAGCAGTCCTCGGACAGATTACAATGAGCAGTTCTTC. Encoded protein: CASSPRTDYNEQFF.

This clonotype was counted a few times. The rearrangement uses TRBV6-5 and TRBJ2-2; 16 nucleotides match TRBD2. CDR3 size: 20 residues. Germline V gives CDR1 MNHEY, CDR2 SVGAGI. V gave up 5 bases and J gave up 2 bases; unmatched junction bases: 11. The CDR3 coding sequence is TGTGCCAGCAGTGGGAGGGCGGGACTAGCGGGAGGGTATAACACCGGGGAGCTGTTTTTT. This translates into CASSGRAGLAGGYNTGELFF.

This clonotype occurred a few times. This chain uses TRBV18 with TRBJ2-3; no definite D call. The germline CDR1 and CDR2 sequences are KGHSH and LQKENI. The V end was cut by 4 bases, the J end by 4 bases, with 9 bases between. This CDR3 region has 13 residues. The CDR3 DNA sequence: TGTGCCAGCTCACACCATAACCCAGATACGCAGTATTTT. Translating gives CASSHHNPDTQYF.

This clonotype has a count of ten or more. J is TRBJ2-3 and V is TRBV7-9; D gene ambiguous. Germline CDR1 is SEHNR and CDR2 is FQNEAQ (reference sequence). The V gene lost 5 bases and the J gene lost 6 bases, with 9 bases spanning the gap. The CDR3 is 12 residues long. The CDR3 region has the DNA TGTGCCAGCAGCCCTCCCAGGGATACGCAGTATTTT. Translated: CASSPPRDTQYF.

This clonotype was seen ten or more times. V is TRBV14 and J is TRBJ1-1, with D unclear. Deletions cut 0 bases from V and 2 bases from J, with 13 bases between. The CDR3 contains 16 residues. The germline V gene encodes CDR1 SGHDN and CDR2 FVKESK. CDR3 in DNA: TGTGCCAGCAGCCAAGAAGGAATTACCCCTAACACTGAAGCTTTCTTT. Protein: CASSQEGITPNTEAFF.

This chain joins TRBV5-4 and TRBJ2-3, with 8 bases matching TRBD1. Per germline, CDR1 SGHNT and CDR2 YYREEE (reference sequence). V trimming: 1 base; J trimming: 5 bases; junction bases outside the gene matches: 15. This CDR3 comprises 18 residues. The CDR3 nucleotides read TGTGCCAGCAGCTTGCCTGACAGGGGACTCCTGGGTAGAGATACGCAGTATTTT. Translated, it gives CASSLPDRGLLGRDTQYF.

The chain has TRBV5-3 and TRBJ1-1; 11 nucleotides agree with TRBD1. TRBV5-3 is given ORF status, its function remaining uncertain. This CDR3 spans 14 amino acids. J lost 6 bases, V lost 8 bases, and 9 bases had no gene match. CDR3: CASSGPDRGPEAFF. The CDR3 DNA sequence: TGTGCCAGCAGCGGCCCGGACAGGGGGCCTGAAGCTTTCTTT.